This T cell receptor beta chain was captured in a study of control samples from healthy donors and cancer patients. The CDR3 spans 12 residues. Germline V gene lookup returns CDR1 SGHTA and CDR2 FQGNSA. The V and J ends lost 8 bases and 2 bases respectively, with 7 bases between them. This table comes from immunoSEQ multiplex PCR, and its TCRdb copy is limited to in-frame clones, with some not included. The sample lists 95,000 to 100,000 clones; approximately 90% were seen once. The TCR was taken from a man younger than 40 in good health. Material: blood. The chain recombines TRBV7-2 with TRBJ1-5; D remains ambiguous. This CDR3 is CASRRGNQPQHF. DNA for the CDR3: TGTGCCAGCCGCCGGGGCAATCAGCCCCAGCATTTT.